Sequencing of this TCR beta chain was carried out in a study of T-cell reconstitution after alpha-beta-depleted transplantation in children. Findings and caveats of the study: Several hundred expanded graft clones reportedly supplied alpha-beta T cells about two months after transplant.

For TCRbeta, the library was prepared with unique molecular identifiers. Via MiXCR, TCRdb re-called the PCR reads, giving one row per CDR3 protein. The sample contains hundreds of thousands of distinct CDR3 sequences, roughly 13% of which appear only once. About this clonotype: Its antigen remains unknown.

Here the sequenced sample was PBMCs, mostly from graft donor cells, taken 360 days after TCRalphabeta/CD19-depleted stem cell transplant. The clonotype comes from a male patient aged 5 to 17 who had a stem cell transplant for acute myeloid leukemia, so the T cells may come from the graft donor.

The CDR3 DNA is TGTGCCAGTAGTCCCGAGGCCGGGATGGGGGGCAAAAACATTCAGTACTTC. Protein product: CASSPEAGMGGKNIQYF. This sequence joins TRBV19 and TRBJ2-4, with D possibly matching TRBD2 (6 bases). This CDR3 has 17 amino acids. The germline V and J ends were trimmed by 5 bases and 3 bases, with 20 bases remaining between them. Germline CDR1 and CDR2: LNHDA and SQIVND (reference sequence).